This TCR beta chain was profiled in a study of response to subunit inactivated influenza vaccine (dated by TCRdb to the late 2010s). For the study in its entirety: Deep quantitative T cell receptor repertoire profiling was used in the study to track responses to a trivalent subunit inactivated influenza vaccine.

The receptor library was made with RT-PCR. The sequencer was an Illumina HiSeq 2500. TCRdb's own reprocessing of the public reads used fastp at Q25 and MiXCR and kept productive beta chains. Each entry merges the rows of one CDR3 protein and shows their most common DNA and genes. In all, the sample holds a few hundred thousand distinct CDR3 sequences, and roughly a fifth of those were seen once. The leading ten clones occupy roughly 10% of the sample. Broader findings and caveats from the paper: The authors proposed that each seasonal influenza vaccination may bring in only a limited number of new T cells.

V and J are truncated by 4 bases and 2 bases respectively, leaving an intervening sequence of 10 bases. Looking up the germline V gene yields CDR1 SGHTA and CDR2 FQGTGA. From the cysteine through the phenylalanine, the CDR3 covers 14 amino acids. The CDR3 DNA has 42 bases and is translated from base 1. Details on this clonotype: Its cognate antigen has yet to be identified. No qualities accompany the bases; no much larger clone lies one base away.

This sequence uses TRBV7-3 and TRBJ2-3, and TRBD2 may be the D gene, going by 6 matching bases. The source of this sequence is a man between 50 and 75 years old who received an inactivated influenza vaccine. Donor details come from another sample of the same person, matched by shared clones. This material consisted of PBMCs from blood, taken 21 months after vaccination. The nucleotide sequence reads TGTGCCAGCAGCTCCCGCGGGAACACAGATACGCAGTATTTT. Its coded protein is CASSSRGNTDTQYF.